This passage covers 29 T cell receptor beta chains from one sample sequenced in a study of T cell responses to AZD1222 COVID-19 vaccine. Clones were sequenced by immunoSEQ multiplex PCR, and TCRdb holds only the in-frame ones, with some missing. The sample yields about 60,000 clones, around 90% seen once. This material consisted of peripheral blood, taken 28 days after the second dose of the MenACWY control vaccine. The receptors shown here come from an adult who received the MenACWY meningococcal vaccine as a control.

The genes are TRBV19 and TRBJ2-3; 12 bases line up with TRBD2. The germline V gene has CDR1 LNHDA and CDR2 SQIVND (reference sequence). The V gene end was trimmed by 9 bases and the J gene end by 0 bases; junction bases not matched to a gene: 13. The CDR3 contains 18 residues. The CDR3 DNA follows: TGTGCCAGCCCGCCCCCCGGACTAGCGGGGATGAGCACAGATACGCAGTATTTT. This sequence encodes CASPPPGLAGMSTDTQYF.

The genes are TRBV7-8 and TRBJ1-1; D ambiguous. Germline-derived CDR1 and CDR2 are SGHVS and FQNEAQ. This CDR3 region has 13 residues. V shed 6 bases and J shed 6 bases, with 14 bases lying between them. The CDR3 nucleotides are TGTGCCAGCAGTATGGACCCGGGCGCTGAAGCTTTCTTT. Its protein is CASSMDPGAEAFF.

The chain uses TRBV18 and TRBJ2-7; TRBD2 is a possible D gene (6 bases). V was clipped by 6 bases and J by 6 bases, with 30 bases between them. The CDR3 runs 18 residues. Germline-derived CDR1 and CDR2 are KGHSH and LQKENI. Here the CDR3 reads CASSREESGFSRRVEQYF. In nucleotides, the CDR3 is TGTGCCAGCTCCCGGGAAGAGAGCGGGTTTTCAAGGAGGGTCGAGCAGTACTTC.

The chain employs TRBV3-1 (or the pseudogene TRBV3-2) and TRBJ2-5, with TRBD2 identical over 13 bases. With V trimmed by 4 bases and J by 3 bases, 2 bases remained unmatched. The CDR3 is made up of 15 amino acids. Per germline, CDR1 LGHDT and CDR2 YNNKEL (reference sequence). The DNA for the CDR3 is TGTGCCAGCAGCCCAGGACTAGCGGGAGAAGAGACCCAGTACTTC. Translated, it gives CASSPGLAGEETQYF.

In this sample, this clone turned up a few times. The rearrangement uses TRBV7-9 and TRBJ1-4; possibly TRBD1 for D (5 bases). The CDR3 covers 13 residues. Germline V gene sequence: CDR1 SEHNR, CDR2 FQNEAQ (reference sequence). Trimming left V 5 bases short and J 5 bases short, with 9 bases between. The CDR3 region is CASSPQGNEKLFF. Here the CDR3 DNA reads TGTGCCAGCAGCCCCCAGGGAAATGAAAAACTGTTTTTT.

This clone was seen only a few times. The chain links TRBV27 to TRBJ2-6; perhaps TRBD1 as D (6 bases). Trimming removed 10 bases from V and 0 bases from J, with 28 bases in between. The V gene's germline CDR1 is MNHEY and CDR2 SMNVEV (reference sequence). The CDR3 spans 20 residues. Here the CDR3 reads CATAQGRKTGTYSGANVLTF. The DNA for the CDR3 is TGTGCCACCGCTCAGGGGAGAAAGACTGGAACCTACTCTGGGGCCAACGTCCTGACTTTC.

The V call is TRBV6-5, the J call TRBJ1-6; D is unclear. The CDR3 sequence is 14 residues long. Germline V gives CDR1 MNHEY, CDR2 SVGAGI. With 4 bases removed from V and 8 bases from J, the gap between germline ends came to 12 bases. As DNA, the CDR3 is TGTGCCAGCAGTTCGCACTCCTTGGATTCACCCCTCCACTTT. It is translated as CASSSHSLDSPLHF.

This CDR3 is CASRVRGDGSPLHF. The CDR3 coding sequence is TGTGCCAGCAGAGTGCGGGGAGACGGTTCACCCCTCCACTTT. V gene TRBV2 combines with J gene TRBJ1-6; no firm D call. V was clipped by 6 bases and J by 9 bases, with 15 bases between them. Germline V gene lookup returns CDR1 SNHLY and CDR2 FYNNEI. There are 14 residues in the CDR3.

V and J are TRBV19 and TRBJ2-5, with 7 bases matching TRBD1. There are 13 residues in the CDR3. V shed 2 bases and J 5 bases; nucleotides not matched to a gene: 2. Per germline, CDR1 LNHDA and CDR2 SQIVND (reference sequence). CDR3 in DNA: TGTGCCAGTAGTATACTACAGGGGGAGACCCAGTACTTC. Translating it yields CASSILQGETQYF.

This rearrangement joins TRBV19 to TRBJ1-2; maybe TRBD1 (5 bases). CDR1 and CDR2 from the germline V gene are LNHDA and SQIVND (reference sequence). The CDR3 sequence is 14 residues long. Trimming pared 3 bases from V and 8 bases from J, leaving 16 bases between. The CDR3 bases are TGTGCCAGTAGTATTCCCCAACCGAGGGGCGGCTACACCTTC. It specifies CASSIPQPRGGYTF. The full variable domain, with the rest looked up from reference TRBV19 and TRBJ1-2, is DGGITQSPKYLFRKEGQNVTLSCEQNLNHDAMYWYRQDPGQGLRLIYYSQIVNDFQKGDIAEGYSVSREKKESFPLTVTSAQKNPTAFYLCASSIPQPRGGYTFGSGTRLTVV.

The rearrangement links TRBV6-4 to TRBJ2-1; 8 nucleotides agree with TRBD2. V lost 6 bases, J lost 1 base, and 5 bases stayed unmatched. Germline V gene lookup returns CDR1 MRHNA and CDR2 SNTAGT. CDR3 size: 15 residues. In nucleotides, the CDR3 is TGTGCCAGCAGGGCCGGGGGGGGTTCCTACAATGAGCAGTTCTTC. As protein: CASRAGGGSYNEQFF.

The rearrangement links TRBV24-1 to TRBJ2-1; TRBD2 aligns across 10 bases. Germline loops: CDR1 KGHDR, CDR2 SFDVKD. CDR3 length equals 14 residues. The V segment lost 9 bases and the J segment 10 bases; nucleotides outside the gene matches: 11. The CDR3 loop reads CATGSTSGKKEQFF. CDR3 DNA: TGTGCCACCGGGTCTACTAGCGGGAAAAAGGAGCAGTTCTTC.

The chain combines TRBV2 with TRBJ2-7; 7 bases map to TRBD2. V dropped 4 bases and J dropped 5; count of bases not matched to a gene: 5. Germline V gives CDR1 SNHLY, CDR2 FYNNEI. This CDR3 region has 13 residues. The CDR3 coding sequence is TGTGCCAGCAGTGTGAGACTAGCAGACGAGCAGTACTTC. Amino acids: CASSVRLADEQYF.

The chain is built from TRBV18 and TRBJ1-1; 7 bases line up with TRBD1. Trimming took 8 bases from V and 1 from J; bases not matched to a gene: 1. The CDR3 is 12 amino acids. Germline V lookup: CDR1 KGHSH, CDR2 LQKENI. This CDR3 is CASRQGNTEAFF. The CDR3 region has the DNA TGTGCCAGCCGACAGGGGAACACTGAAGCTTTCTTT.

The CDR3 sequence is CAWTTGHNSPLHF. In DNA form, the CDR3 reads TGTGCCTGGACGACAGGGCATAATTCACCCCTCCACTTT. This sequence joins TRBV30 and TRBJ1-6, with 7 bases fitting TRBD1. V shed 4 bases, J shed 5 bases, and the junction held 2 bases outside the gene matches. The CDR3 length is 13 residues. From germline, CDR1 is GTSNPN and CDR2 SVGIG (reference sequence).

This chain uses TRBV15 with TRBJ1-2; weak D call: TRBD1 (6 bases). Germline assignment: CDR1 LNHNV and CDR2 YYDKDF (reference sequence). This CDR3 comprises 14 residues. V was cut by 2 bases and J by 2 bases, with 9 bases left in between. The CDR3 DNA reads as TGTGCCACCAGCAGACCTGGACAGAACTATGGCTACACCTTC. Translated, it gives CATSRPGQNYGYTF.

J is TRBJ1-2 and V is TRBV5-1; TRBD1 is a possible D gene (5 bases). This CDR3 has 14 amino acids. The germline V gene has CDR1 SGHRS and CDR2 YFSETQ. The ends were cut back, 3 bases at V and 2 bases at J, with 11 bases in the middle. The CDR3 spells CASSSGTENYGYTF. DNA for the CDR3: TGCGCCAGCAGCTCAGGGACGGAGAACTATGGCTACACCTTC.

This rearrangement joins TRBV7-8 to TRBJ1-4; D gene uncertain. V shed 5 bases and J shed 5 bases, with 15 bases lying between them. The germline V gene encodes CDR1 SGHVS and CDR2 FQNEAQ. This CDR3 contains 15 residues. The chain's CDR3 is CASSQSTIFNEKLFF. CDR3 in DNA: TGTGCCAGCAGCCAGTCGACGATCTTCAATGAAAAACTGTTTTTT.

The gene calls are TRBV9 and TRBJ2-2; D ambiguous. The CDR3 consists of 14 residues. V was pared by 2 bases and J by 5 bases, with 10 bases between. CDR1 and CDR2 from the germline V gene are SGDLS and YYNGEE. In DNA, the CDR3 is TGTGCCAGCAGCGTGGGTGTGTCTACCGGGGAGCTGTTTTTT. Its translation: CASSVGVSTGELFF. Using reference TRBV9 and TRBJ2-2 for the parts outside the CDR3, the full variable domain is DSGVTQTPKHLITATGQRVTLRCSPRSGDLSVYWYQQSLDQGLQFLIQYYNGEERAKGNILERFSAQQFPDLHSELNLSSLELGDSALYFCASSVGVSTGELFFGEGSRLTVL.

This chain uses TRBV28 with TRBJ2-3, with 8 bases that match TRBD1. The CDR3 totals 15 residues. Germline values: CDR1 MDHEN, CDR2 SYDVKM. The V and J ends lost 5 bases and 0 bases, in that order; junction bases with no gene match: 4. CDR3 sequence reads: CASSGRDRSTDTQYF. CDR3 bases: TGTGCCAGCAGTGGCCGGGACAGGAGCACAGATACGCAGTATTTT.

This clone was seen a few times. CDR3 residues: CASGVGQGAYGYTF. CDR3 sequence (DNA): TGTGCCAGTGGTGTAGGACAGGGGGCCTATGGCTACACCTTC. The V gene is TRBV7-8, the J gene TRBJ1-2; 11 positions match TRBD1. The CDR3 consists of 14 residues. Per germline, CDR1 SGHVS and CDR2 FQNEAQ. J lost 4 bases, V lost 9 bases, and 7 bases had no gene match.

This clone is a singleton in its sample. The chain joins TRBV5-1 to TRBJ1-3, with D possibly matching TRBD1 (6 bases). Germline V gene data show CDR1 as SGHRS and CDR2 as YFSETQ. The V gene lost 4 bases and the J gene lost 3 bases, with 17 bases spanning the gap. The CDR3 consists of 16 residues. The CDR3 here is CASSPHQGTNGNTIYF. CDR3 nucleotides: TGCGCCAGCAGCCCGCACCAGGGGACTAATGGAAACACCATATATTTT.

In this sample, this clone turned up once. The chain is built from TRBV19 and TRBJ1-6, with no clear D. Deletions cut 5 bases from V and 0 bases from J, with 14 bases between. This CDR3 has 17 residues. Germline assignment: CDR1 LNHDA and CDR2 SQIVND (reference sequence). The CDR3 here is CASSDSQGSSYNSPLHF. DNA for the CDR3: TGTGCCAGTAGTGATTCACAAGGGAGCTCCTATAATTCACCCCTCCACTTT.

The table lists this clone with a count of one. This chain connects TRBV19 to TRBJ2-1; 9 nucleotides align to TRBD2. The CDR3 spans 14 residues. Per germline, CDR1 LNHDA and CDR2 SQIVND (reference sequence). Trimming cost V 10 bases and J 6 bases; bases outside gene matches: 10. The CDR3 loop reads CATNSGRSGNEQFF. CDR3 sequence (DNA): TGTGCCACCAATAGCGGGAGATCAGGCAATGAGCAGTTCTTC.

The chain uses TRBV5-6 and TRBJ2-3, with D perhaps TRBD2 (5 bases). The germline V and J ends were trimmed by 0 bases and 3 bases, with 5 bases remaining between them. The CDR3 covers 13 residues. Germline V gene lookup returns CDR1 SGHDT and CDR2 YYEEEE. CDR3 region: CASSLAGTDTQYF. The CDR3 nucleotides are TGTGCCAGCAGCTTGGCGGGAACAGATACGCAGTATTTT. The entire variable domain, with the rest obtained from reference TRBV5-6 and TRBJ2-3, is as follows: DAGVTQSPTHLIKTRGQQVTLRCSPKSGHDTVSWYQQALGQGPQFIFQYYEEEERQRGNFPDRFSGHQFPNYSSELNVNALLLGDSALYLCASSLAGTDTQYFGPGTRLTVL.

This sequence joins TRBV6-5 and TRBJ2-3; tentatively, D is TRBD2 (6 bases). Germline CDR1 and CDR2: MNHEY and SVGAGI. The length of the CDR3 is 14 residues. The germline V and J ends were trimmed by 5 bases and 2 bases, with 11 bases remaining between them. This CDR3 reads CASSRAGSTDTQYF. The CDR3 DNA is TGTGCCAGCAGTCGTGCGGGGTCCACAGATACGCAGTATTTT.

In this sample, this clone turned up once. The chain couples TRBV20-1 to TRBJ1-1; tentative D call: TRBD1 (6 bases). V lost 6 bases and J 8 bases, leaving 13 bases between the germline ends. The germline CDR1 and CDR2 sequences are DFQATT and SNEGSKA (reference sequence). The CDR3 totals 11 residues. CDR3 bases: TGCAGTGCAACGACAGGCCCCGAAGCTTTCTTT. Amino acids: CSATTGPEAFF.

V and J are TRBV25-1 and TRBJ1-3; weak D call: TRBD1 (5 bases). Germline V lookup: CDR1 MGHDK, CDR2 SYGVNS. This CDR3 contains 14 residues. Trimming took 6 bases from V and 4 from J, leaving 13 bases between them. In DNA, the CDR3 is TGTGCCAGCAGCCGCGGGGGGGTCGGAAACACCATATATTTT. It yields the protein CASSRGGVGNTIYF. Combining the CDR3 with reference TRBV25-1 and TRBJ1-3 gives the whole variable domain EADIYQTPRYLVIGTGKKITLECSQTMGHDKMYWYQQDPGMELHLIHYSYGVNSTEKGDLSSESTVSRIRTEHFPLTLESARPSHTSQYLCASSRGGVGNTIYFGEGSWLTVV.

The chain is built from TRBV7-9 and TRBJ1-1, with 7 bases that match TRBD1. CDR1 and CDR2 from the germline V gene are SEHNR and FQNEAQ (reference sequence). CDR3 length equals 14 residues. Germline trimming cut 5 bases from V and 9 bases from J; bases unmatched to any gene: 12. DNA of the CDR3: TGTGCCAGCAGCCAATCAATGGGACAGACGAAAGCTTTCTTT. Translated: CASSQSMGQTKAFF.